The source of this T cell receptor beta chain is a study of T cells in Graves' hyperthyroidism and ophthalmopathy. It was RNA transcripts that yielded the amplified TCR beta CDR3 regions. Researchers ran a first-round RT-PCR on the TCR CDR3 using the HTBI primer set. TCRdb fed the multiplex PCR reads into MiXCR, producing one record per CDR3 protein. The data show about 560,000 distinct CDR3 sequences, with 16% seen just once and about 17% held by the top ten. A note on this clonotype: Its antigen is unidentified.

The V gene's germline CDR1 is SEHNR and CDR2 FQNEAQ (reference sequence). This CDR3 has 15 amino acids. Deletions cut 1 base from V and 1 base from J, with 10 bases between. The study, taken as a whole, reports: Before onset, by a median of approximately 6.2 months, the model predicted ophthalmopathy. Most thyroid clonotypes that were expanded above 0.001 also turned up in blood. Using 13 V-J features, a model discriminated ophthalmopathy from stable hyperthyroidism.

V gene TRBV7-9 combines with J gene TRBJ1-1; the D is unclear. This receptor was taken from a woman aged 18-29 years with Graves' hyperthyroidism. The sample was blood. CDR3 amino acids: CASSLVGRTNTEAFF. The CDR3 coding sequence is TGTGCCAGCAGCTTAGTTGGCAGGACGAACACTGAAGCTTTCTTT.